The 15 T cell receptor beta chains below were found in one sample sequenced in a study of shared clonotypes between healthy human individuals. Sequencing used immunoSEQ multiplex PCR; TCRdb keeps in-frame clones, though not all of them. The sample lists over a million clones; around 78% were seen once. The sequencing input was memory CD4+ T cells from PBMCs. Subset: CD45RA-negative fraction. Every receptor here comes from a man younger than 30 in good health. Some clones in this sample may be carry-over from other donors' samples.

This chain links TRBV2 with TRBJ2-7; D is possibly TRBD1 (5 bases). V lost 6 bases to trimming and J lost 3 bases, with 18 bases between them. This CDR3 has 15 residues. Germline V gives CDR1 SNHLY, CDR2 FYNNEI. The CDR3 DNA follows: TGTGCCAGCAGCGAACGGCAGTCAGGGATCTACGAGCAGTACTTC. This sequence encodes CASSERQSGIYEQYF.

Concerning this clone: The sample has other DNA sequences that encode this CDR3 too. This rearrangement joins TRBV9 to TRBJ2-7; 7 nucleotides match TRBD2. The V gene's germline CDR1 is SGDLS and CDR2 YYNGEE. Trimming took 0 bases from V and 2 from J; bases not matched to a gene: 5. The length of the CDR3 is 15 residues. The CDR3 spells CASSVASGLTYEQYF. CDR3 in DNA: TGTGCCAGCAGCGTAGCTAGCGGATTAACCTACGAGCAGTACTTC.

V usage is TRBV18 and J usage is TRBJ1-1; a possible D gene is TRBD1 (6 bases). The V end lost 3 bases, the J end lost 4 bases, and 12 bases lay between the germline ends. The CDR3 runs 14 residues. Germline loops: CDR1 KGHSH, CDR2 LQKENI. CDR3 in amino acids: CASSPPGQTTEAFF. The CDR3 region has the DNA TGTGCCAGCTCACCCCCCGGACAGACCACTGAAGCTTTCTTT.

V gene TRBV19 combines with J gene TRBJ1-2; no firm D call. In germline, CDR1 is LNHDA, CDR2 SQIVND (reference sequence). This CDR3 region has 14 residues. Deletions cut 6 bases from V and 0 bases from J, with 11 bases between. The DNA for the CDR3 is TGTGCCAGTAGCCTCTGGATTTCTAACTATGGCTACACCTTC. Protein sequence: CASSLWISNYGYTF.

The table lists this clone with a count of one. This likely came from a read error, as a far larger clone is one base away. The rearrangement links TRBV5-6 to TRBJ1-4; 7 positions agree with TRBD1. The germline gives CDR1 SGHDT, CDR2 YYEEEE. There are 16 residues in the CDR3. The V and J ends lost 3 bases and 8 bases, in that order; junction bases with no gene match: 13. CDR3 in DNA: TGTGCCAGCAGCTCGGTCGACAGGGTTGTAAGCGAAAAACTGTTTTTT. Translating gives CASSSVDRVVSEKLFF.

The chain carries TRBV6-1 and TRBJ1-3; D gene unclear. Per germline, CDR1 MNHNS and CDR2 SASEGT. The V and J ends lost 8 bases and 4 bases respectively, with 9 bases between them. This CDR3 is built from 12 residues. CDR3 amino acids: CASFRVGNTIYF. CDR3 DNA sequence: TGTGCCAGCTTCAGAGTAGGAAACACCATATATTTT.

V gene TRBV10-3 combines with J gene TRBJ2-2, with D perhaps assigned TRBD1 or TRBD2 (5 bases each). This CDR3 contains 11 residues. CDR1 and CDR2 from the germline V gene are ENHRY and SYGVKD. V shed 10 bases and J shed 6 bases, with 9 bases lying between them. The CDR3 DNA reads TGTGCCACCGGGGCGTCCGGGGAGCTGTTTTTT. This codes for CATGASGELFF.

The gene calls are TRBV28 and TRBJ1-1; D is uncertain. Germline lookup yields CDR1 MDHEN and CDR2 SYDVKM. Trimming removed 5 bases from V and 8 bases from J, with 18 bases in between. The CDR3 has 14 residues. CDR3 nucleotide sequence: TGTGCCAGCAGTCCACCGCGACTAAGCTTCGAAGCTTTCTTT. It encodes CASSPPRLSFEAFF.

The J gene is TRBJ2-7, the V gene TRBV6-1; D may be TRBD1 (6 bases). CDR3 size: 14 residues. Germline CDR1 MNHNS, CDR2 SASEGT. Deletions cut 6 bases from V and 2 bases from J, with 14 bases between. The CDR3 region is CASRRTDTAYEQYF. The CDR3 DNA follows: TGTGCCAGCAGAAGGACAGACACGGCCTACGAGCAGTACTTC.

The rearrangement uses TRBV6-1 and TRBJ2-7; the D is unclear. This CDR3 spans 14 amino acids. V was clipped by 6 bases and J by 5 bases, with 17 bases between them. Germline V lookup: CDR1 MNHNS, CDR2 SASEGT. In DNA form, the CDR3 reads TGTGCCAGCAGCCCCGGACGGTCTTTCGACGAGCAGTACTTC. Its translation is CASSPGRSFDEQYF.

Many counts were recorded for this clone. The sample carries other DNA sequences with the same CDR3. This chain links TRBV9 with TRBJ1-4; D possibly corresponds to TRBD1 (5 bases). V lost 4 bases and J 0 bases, leaving 10 bases between the germline ends. CDR3 length equals 15 residues. The germline V gene encodes CDR1 SGDLS and CDR2 YYNGEE. CDR3 amino acids: CASSRGGATNEKLFF. Written as DNA, the CDR3 is TGTGCCAGCAGCCGGGGCGGGGCAACTAATGAAAAACTGTTTTTT.

The rearrangement joins TRBV28 to TRBJ1-1, with D perhaps matching TRBD1 (5 bases). Germline values: CDR1 MDHEN, CDR2 SYDVKM. The CDR3 length is 12 residues. Trimming took off 6 bases at V and 3 bases at J, with 8 bases between the two ends. The CDR3 is CASSQGHTEAFF. The CDR3 coding sequence is TGTGCCAGCAGCCAGGGTCACACTGAAGCTTTCTTT.

The chain combines TRBV11-2 with TRBJ2-7, with D perhaps matching TRBD1 or TRBD2 (6 bases each). The CDR3 runs to 13 residues. Germline V gives CDR1 SGHAT, CDR2 FQNNGV. V was clipped by 3 bases and J by 6 bases, with 12 bases between them. This chain's CDR3 is CASSLHREAEQYF. The CDR3 DNA is TGTGCCAGCAGCTTGCACAGGGAGGCCGAGCAGTACTTC.

The chain couples TRBV9 to TRBJ2-1, with D uncertain. The ends were cut back, 3 bases at V and 6 bases at J, with 13 bases in the middle. CDR1 SGDLS and CDR2 YYNGEE come from the germline V gene. This CDR3 contains 14 residues. The CDR3 protein is CASSGARRLNEQFF. The CDR3 nucleotides are TGTGCCAGCAGCGGAGCTAGGCGCCTCAATGAGCAGTTCTTC.

This chain uses TRBV27 with TRBJ2-5, with 10 bases identical to TRBD1. After removal of 5 bases from V and 5 bases from J, the junction contained 5 bases not matched to a gene. From germline, CDR1 is MNHEY and CDR2 SMNVEV (reference sequence). CDR3 length: 14 amino acids. The CDR3 spells CASSLGQGFETQYF. CDR3 nucleotides: TGTGCCAGCAGTCTGGGACAGGGGTTCGAGACCCAGTACTTC.